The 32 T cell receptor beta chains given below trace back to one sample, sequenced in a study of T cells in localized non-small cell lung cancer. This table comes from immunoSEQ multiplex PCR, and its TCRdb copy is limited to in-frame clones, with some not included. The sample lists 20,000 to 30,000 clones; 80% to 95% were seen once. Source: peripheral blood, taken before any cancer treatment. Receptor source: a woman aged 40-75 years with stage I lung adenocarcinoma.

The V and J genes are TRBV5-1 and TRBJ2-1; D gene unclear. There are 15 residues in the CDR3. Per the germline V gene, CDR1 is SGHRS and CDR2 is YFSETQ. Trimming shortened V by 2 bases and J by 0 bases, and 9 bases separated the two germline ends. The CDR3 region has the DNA TGCGCCAGCAGCTTTATGAGTAGCTCCTACAATGAGCAGTTCTTC. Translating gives CASSFMSSSYNEQFF.

The CDR3 region has the DNA TGTGCCTGGAACCGCAGAGCTAGCGGGAGGGGTCGGAATGAGCAGTTCTTC. This translates into CAWNRRASGRGRNEQFF. The chain is built from TRBV30 and TRBJ2-1; 12 bases are a match to TRBD2. V trimming: 4 bases; J trimming: 7 bases; junction bases outside the gene matches: 14. CDR3 size: 17 residues. Germline V lookup: CDR1 GTSNPN, CDR2 SVGIG (reference sequence).

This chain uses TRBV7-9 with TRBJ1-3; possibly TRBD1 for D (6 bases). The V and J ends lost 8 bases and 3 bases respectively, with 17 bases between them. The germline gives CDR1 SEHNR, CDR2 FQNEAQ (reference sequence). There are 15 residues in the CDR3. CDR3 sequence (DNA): TGTGCCAGCTCTTTTATAACAGGGAGTGGAAACACCATATATTTT. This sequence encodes CASSFITGSGNTIYF.

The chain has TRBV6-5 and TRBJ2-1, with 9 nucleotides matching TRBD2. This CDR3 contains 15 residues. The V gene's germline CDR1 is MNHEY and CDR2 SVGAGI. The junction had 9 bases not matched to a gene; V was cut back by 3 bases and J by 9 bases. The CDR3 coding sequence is TGTGCCAGCAGTTATCTTAGCGGGAGAGCGACTGAGCAGTTCTTC. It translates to CASSYLSGRATEQFF.

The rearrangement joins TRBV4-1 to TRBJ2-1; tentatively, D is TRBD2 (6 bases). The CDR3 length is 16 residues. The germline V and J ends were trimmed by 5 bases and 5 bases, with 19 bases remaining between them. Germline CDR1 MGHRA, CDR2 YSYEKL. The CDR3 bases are TGCGCCAGCAGCTATCCAGCGACTAGGGGTGACAATGAGCAGTTCTTC. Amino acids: CASSYPATRGDNEQFF.

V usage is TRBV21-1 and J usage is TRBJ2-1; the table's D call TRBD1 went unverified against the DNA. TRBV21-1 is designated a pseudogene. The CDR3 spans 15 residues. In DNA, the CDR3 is TGTGCCAGCAGCAAAGGACAGGACTCCTACAATGAGCAGTTCTTC. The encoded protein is CASSKGQDSYNEQFF.

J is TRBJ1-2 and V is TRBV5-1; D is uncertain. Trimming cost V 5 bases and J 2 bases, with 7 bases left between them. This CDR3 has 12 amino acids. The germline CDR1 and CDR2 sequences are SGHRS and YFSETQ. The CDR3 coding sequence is TGCGCCAGCAGGGACGAAAACTATGGCTACACCTTC. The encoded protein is CASRDENYGYTF.

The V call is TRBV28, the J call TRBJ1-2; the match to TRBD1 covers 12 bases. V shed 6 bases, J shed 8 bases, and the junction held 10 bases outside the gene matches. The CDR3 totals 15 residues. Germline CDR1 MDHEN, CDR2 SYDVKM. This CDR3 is CASRSPGQGAQGYTF. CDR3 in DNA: TGTGCCAGCAGATCACCGGGACAGGGGGCGCAAGGCTACACCTTC.

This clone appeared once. The CDR3 DNA follows: TGTGCCTGGAGTTCGAGGGTGTGGGGGAATGAGCAGTTCTTC. Amino acid sequence: CAWSSRVWGNEQFF. The rearrangement uses TRBV30 and TRBJ2-1; D possibly uses TRBD1 or TRBD2 (5 bases each). V was pared by 2 bases and J by 7 bases, with 15 bases between. CDR1 is GTSNPN and CDR2 is SVGIG in the germline V gene (reference sequence). CDR3 length: 14 amino acids.

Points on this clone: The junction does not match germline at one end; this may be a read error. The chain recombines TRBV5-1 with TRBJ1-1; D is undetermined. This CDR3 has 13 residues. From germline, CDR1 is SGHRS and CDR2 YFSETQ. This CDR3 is CASGFTEKTEAFF. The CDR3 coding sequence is TGCGCCAGCGGCTTTACGGAAAAGACTGAAGCTTTCTTT.

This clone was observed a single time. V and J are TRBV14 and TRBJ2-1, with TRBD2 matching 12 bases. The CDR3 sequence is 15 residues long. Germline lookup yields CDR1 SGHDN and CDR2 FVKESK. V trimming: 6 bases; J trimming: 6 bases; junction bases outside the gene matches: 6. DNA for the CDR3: TGTGCCAGCAGGGACGGACTAGCGGGACTCAATGAGCAGTTCTTC. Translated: CASRDGLAGLNEQFF.

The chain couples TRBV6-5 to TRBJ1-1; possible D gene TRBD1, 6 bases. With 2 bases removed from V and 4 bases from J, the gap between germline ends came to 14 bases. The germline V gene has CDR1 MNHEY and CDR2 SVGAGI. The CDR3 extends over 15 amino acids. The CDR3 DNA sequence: TGTGCCAGCAGTTACCCCACGGGGGGCACCACTGAAGCTTTCTTT. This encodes CASSYPTGGTTEAFF.

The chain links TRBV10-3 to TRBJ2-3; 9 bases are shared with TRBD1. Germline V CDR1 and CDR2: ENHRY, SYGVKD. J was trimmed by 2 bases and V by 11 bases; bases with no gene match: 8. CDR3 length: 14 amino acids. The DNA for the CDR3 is TGTGCCGTTCGGGACAGGGATATCACAGATACGCAGTATTTT. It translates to CAVRDRDITDTQYF.

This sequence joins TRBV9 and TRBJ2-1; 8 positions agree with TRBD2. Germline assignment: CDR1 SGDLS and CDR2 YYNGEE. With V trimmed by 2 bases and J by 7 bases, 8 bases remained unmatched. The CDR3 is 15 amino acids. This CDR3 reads CASSVLAGRGNEQFF. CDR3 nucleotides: TGTGCCAGCAGCGTCCTAGCGGGCCGGGGGAATGAGCAGTTCTTC.

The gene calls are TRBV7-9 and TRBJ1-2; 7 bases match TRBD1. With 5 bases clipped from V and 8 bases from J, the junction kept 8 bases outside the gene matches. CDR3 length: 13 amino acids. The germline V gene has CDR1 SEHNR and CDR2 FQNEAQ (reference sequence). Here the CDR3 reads CASSPTGEWGYTF. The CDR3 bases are TGTGCCAGCAGCCCCACAGGGGAGTGGGGCTACACCTTC.

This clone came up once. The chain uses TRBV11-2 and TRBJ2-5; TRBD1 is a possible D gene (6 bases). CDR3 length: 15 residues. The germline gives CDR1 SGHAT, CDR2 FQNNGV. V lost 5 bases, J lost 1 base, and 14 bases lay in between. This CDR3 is CASSRGRGTQETQYF. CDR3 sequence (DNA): TGTGCCAGCAGCCGAGGTAGGGGGACCCAAGAGACCCAGTACTTC.

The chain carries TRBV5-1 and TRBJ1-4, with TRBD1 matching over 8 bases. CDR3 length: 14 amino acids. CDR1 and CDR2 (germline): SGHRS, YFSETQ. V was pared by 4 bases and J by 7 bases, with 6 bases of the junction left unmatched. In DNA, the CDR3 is TGCGCCAGCAGCCTGGGACAGGTCGGTGAAAAACTGTTTTTT. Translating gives CASSLGQVGEKLFF.

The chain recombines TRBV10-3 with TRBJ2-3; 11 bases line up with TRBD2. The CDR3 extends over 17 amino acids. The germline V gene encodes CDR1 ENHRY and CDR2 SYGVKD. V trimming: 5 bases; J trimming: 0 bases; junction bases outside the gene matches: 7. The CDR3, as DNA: TGTGCCATCAGTCCCCGGGGGACTAGCGGCAGCACAGATACGCAGTATTTT. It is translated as CAISPRGTSGSTDTQYF.

For the CDR3, the DNA is TGTGCCAGCTCACCGGTTGGTCAGGGGGAGACCCAGTACTTC. Amino acids: CASSPVGQGETQYF. V gene TRBV18 combines with J gene TRBJ2-5; TRBD1 might be the D (6 bases). The CDR3 has 14 amino acids. V lost 3 bases, J lost 5 bases, and 13 bases lay in between. Per germline, CDR1 KGHSH and CDR2 LQKENI.

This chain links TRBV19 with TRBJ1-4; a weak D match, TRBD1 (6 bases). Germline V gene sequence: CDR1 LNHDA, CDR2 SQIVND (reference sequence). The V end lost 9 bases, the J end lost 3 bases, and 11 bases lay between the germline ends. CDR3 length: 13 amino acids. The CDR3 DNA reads TGTGCCAGCCACAGGGCGGCTAATGAAAAACTGTTTTTT. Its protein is CASHRAANEKLFF.

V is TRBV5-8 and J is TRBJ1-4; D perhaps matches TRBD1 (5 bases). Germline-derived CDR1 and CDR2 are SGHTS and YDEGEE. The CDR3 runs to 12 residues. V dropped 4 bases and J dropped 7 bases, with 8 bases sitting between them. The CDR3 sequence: CASSRDGEKLFF. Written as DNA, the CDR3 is TGTGCCAGCAGCCGGGACGGTGAAAAACTGTTTTTT.

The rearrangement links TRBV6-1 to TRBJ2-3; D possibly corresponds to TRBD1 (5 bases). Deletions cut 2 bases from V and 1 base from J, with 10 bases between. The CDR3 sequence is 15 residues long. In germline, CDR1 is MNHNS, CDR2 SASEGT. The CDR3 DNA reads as TGTGCCAGCAGTGAATGGGAAGGGGGCACAGATACGCAGTATTTT. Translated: CASSEWEGGTDTQYF.

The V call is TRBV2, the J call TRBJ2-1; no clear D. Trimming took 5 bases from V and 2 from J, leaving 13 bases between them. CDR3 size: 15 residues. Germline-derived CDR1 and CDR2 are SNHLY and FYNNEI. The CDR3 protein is CASSYYNPTYNEQFF. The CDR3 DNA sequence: TGTGCCAGCAGTTACTACAACCCCACCTACAATGAGCAGTTCTTC.

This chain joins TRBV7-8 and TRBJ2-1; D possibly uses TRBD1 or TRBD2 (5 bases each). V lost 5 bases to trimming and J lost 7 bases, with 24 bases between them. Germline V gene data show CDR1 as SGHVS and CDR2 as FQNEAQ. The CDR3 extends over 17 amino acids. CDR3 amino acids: CASSKTNQGTASNEQFF. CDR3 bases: TGTGCCAGCAGCAAAACCAACCAAGGGACGGCCTCTAATGAGCAGTTCTTC. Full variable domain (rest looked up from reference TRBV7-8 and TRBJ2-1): GAGVSQSPRYKVAKRGQDVALRCDPISGHVSLFWYQQALGQGPEFLTYFQNEAQLDKSGLPSDRFFAERPEGSVSTLKIQRTQQEDSAVYLCASSKTNQGTASNEQFFGPGTRLTVL.

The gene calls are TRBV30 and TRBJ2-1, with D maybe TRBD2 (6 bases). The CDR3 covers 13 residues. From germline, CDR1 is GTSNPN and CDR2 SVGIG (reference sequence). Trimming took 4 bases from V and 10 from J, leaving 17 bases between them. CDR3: CAWTPGGMGEQFF. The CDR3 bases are TGTGCCTGGACCCCTGGGGGGATGGGAGAGCAGTTCTTC.

CDR3 protein: CVLGWDHLTDTQYF. The CDR3 DNA is TGTGTCCTTGGCTGGGACCACTTAACAGATACGCAGTATTTT. The genes are TRBV15 and TRBJ2-3; D may be TRBD1 or TRBD2 (5 bases each). CDR3 length: 14 residues. Germline assignment: CDR1 LNHNV and CDR2 YYDKDF (reference sequence).

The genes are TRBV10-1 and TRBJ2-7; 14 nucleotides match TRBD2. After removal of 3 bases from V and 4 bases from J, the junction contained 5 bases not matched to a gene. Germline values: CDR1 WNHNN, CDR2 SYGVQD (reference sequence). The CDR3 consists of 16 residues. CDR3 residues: CASSDAGTSGRYEQYF. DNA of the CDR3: TGCGCCAGCAGTGATGCCGGGACTAGCGGGAGATACGAGCAGTACTTC.

CDR3: CASSDRRIYGYTF. The CDR3 DNA reads TGTGCCAGCAGCGACAGGAGGATCTATGGCTACACCTTC. This chain links TRBV7-9 with TRBJ1-2; D may be TRBD1 (6 bases). Trimming pared 5 bases from V and 4 bases from J, leaving 11 bases between. Per germline, CDR1 SEHNR and CDR2 FQNEAQ (reference sequence). The CDR3 has 13 amino acids.

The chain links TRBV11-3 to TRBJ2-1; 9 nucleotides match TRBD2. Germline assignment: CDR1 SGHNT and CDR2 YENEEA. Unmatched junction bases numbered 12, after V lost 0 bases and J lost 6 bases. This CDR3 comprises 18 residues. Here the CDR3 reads CASSLDQSGSGSSNEQFF. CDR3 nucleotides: TGTGCCAGCAGCTTAGATCAGAGTGGTAGCGGGAGTAGCAATGAGCAGTTCTTC.

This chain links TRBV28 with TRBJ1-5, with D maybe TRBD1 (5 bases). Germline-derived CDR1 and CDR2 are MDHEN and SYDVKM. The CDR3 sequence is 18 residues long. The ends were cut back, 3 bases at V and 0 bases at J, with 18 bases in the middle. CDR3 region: CASSLMRGRRDSNQPQHF. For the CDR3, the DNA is TGTGCCAGCAGTTTGATGAGGGGACGCAGAGATAGCAATCAGCCCCAGCATTTT.

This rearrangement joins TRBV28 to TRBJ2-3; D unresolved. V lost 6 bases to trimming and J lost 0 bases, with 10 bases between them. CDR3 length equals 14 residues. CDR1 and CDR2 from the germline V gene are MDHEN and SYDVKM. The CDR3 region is CASSSIGSTDTQYF. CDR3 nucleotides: TGTGCCAGCAGCAGCATTGGTAGCACAGATACGCAGTATTTT.

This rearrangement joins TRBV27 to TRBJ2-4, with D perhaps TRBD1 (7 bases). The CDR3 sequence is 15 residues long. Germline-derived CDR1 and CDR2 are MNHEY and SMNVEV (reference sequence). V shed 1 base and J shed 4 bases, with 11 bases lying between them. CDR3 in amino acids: CASSLYAGGKNIQYF. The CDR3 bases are TGTGCCAGCAGTTTATACGCAGGGGGGAAAAACATTCAGTACTTC.